These 26 T cell receptor beta chains originate from one sample sequenced in a study of regulatory T cells in long-lasting Graves disease. Documented time point: newly diagnosed GD, antithyroid drugs for less than 3 months. RNA extracted from PBMCs served as the sequencing template. Arm-PCR with iRepertoire HTBI primers amplified the CDR3 regions for these TCR beta libraries. MiXCR, applied by TCRdb to the multiplex PCR reads, yields one record per CDR3 protein. The profile shows hundreds of thousands of distinct CDR3 sequences, more than 15% of them singletons. The same sample was also used in a study of T cells in Graves' hyperthyroidism and ophthalmopathy.

The sequences come from peripheral blood mononuclear cells (PBMCs), collected at new diagnosis, from a patient treated with antithyroid drugs. These receptors were obtained from a woman aged 35-65 years with Graves disease.

This clonotype came up many times. V gene TRBV7-9 combines with J gene TRBJ2-3; possibly TRBD2 for D (5 bases). The CDR3 is 16 amino acids. Between the trimmed V and J ends, which lost 6 bases and 0 bases, there was a span of 16 bases. CDR1 SEHNR and CDR2 FQNEAQ come from the germline V gene (reference sequence). CDR3 nucleotide sequence: TGTGCCAGCAGTTCTCCGCGGCGGGCCAGCACAGATACGCAGTATTTT. Protein sequence: CASSSPRRASTDTQYF. Based on the CDR3 plus reference TRBV7-9 and TRBJ2-3, the full variable domain is DTGVSQNPRHKITKRGQNVTFRCDPISEHNRLYWYRQTLGQGPEFLTYFQNEAQLEKSRLLSDRFSAERPKGSFSTLEIQRTEQGDSAMYLCASSSPRRASTDTQYFGPGTRLTVL.

The chain combines TRBV29-1 with TRBJ2-3; TRBD2 agrees at 10 bases. Germline V lookup: CDR1 SQVTM, CDR2 ANQGSEA. Trimming cost V 6 bases and J 2 bases; bases outside gene matches: 5. The CDR3 contains 14 residues. The CDR3, as DNA: TGCAGCGTGGCTCTAGCGGGAGACACAGATACGCAGTATTTT. It translates to CSVALAGDTDTQYF.

This clonotype was seen ten or more times. The J gene is TRBJ2-7, the V gene TRBV7-8; the D is unclear. Germline CDR1 and CDR2: SGHVS and FQNEAQ. V was clipped by 3 bases and J by 5 bases, with 8 bases between them. CDR3 length equals 12 residues. CDR3 nucleotides: TGTGCCAGCAGCTTTGCCCGCAACGAGCAGTACTTC. Translating gives CASSFARNEQYF.

This clonotype was seen ten or more times. V and J are TRBV12-3 or TRBV12-4 and TRBJ2-1; 10 bases map to TRBD1. The ends lost 3 bases at V and 6 bases at J; junction bases unmatched: 8. The CDR3 is 16 amino acids. CDR3 sequence (DNA): TGTGCCAGCAGTTTGGGGGTCGGGACAGGGGTCAATGAGCAGTTCTTC. Amino acid sequence: CASSLGVGTGVNEQFF.

This clonotype was counted many times. The V call is TRBV20-1, the J call TRBJ1-1, with D possibly TRBD1 on 5 matching bases. CDR1 is DFQATT and CDR2 is SNEGSKA in the germline V gene (reference sequence). The CDR3 is made up of 12 amino acids. V gave up 0 bases and J gave up 5 bases, with 7 bases separating them. The CDR3 nucleotides are TGCAGTGCTAGAGACAGGGAGACTGAAGCTTTCTTT. It specifies CSARDRETEAFF.

This clonotype has at least ten counts. The rearrangement links TRBV2 to TRBJ1-2; 7 bases map to TRBD1. This CDR3 spans 15 amino acids. CDR1 and CDR2 (germline): SNHLY, FYNNEI. Trimming took 6 bases from V and 4 from J; bases not matched to a gene: 11. In nucleotides, the CDR3 is TGTGCCAGCAGCCCGGGACAGTTCCTTACCTATGGCTACACCTTC. This translates into CASSPGQFLTYGYTF.

As for this clonotype: With a much larger clone just one base away, this may be a read error. J is TRBJ1-2 and V is TRBV30; tentatively, D is TRBD1 (6 bases). V was clipped by 8 bases and J by 10 bases, with 8 bases between them. Germline CDR1 GTSNPN, CDR2 SVGIG (reference sequence). CDR3 length: 8 amino acids. This CDR3 reads CAGGPYTF. The DNA of the CDR3 is TGTGCCGGGGGGCCCTACACCTTC. The complete variable domain, with remaining parts taken from reference TRBV30 and TRBJ1-2, reads SQTIHQWPATLVQPVGSPLSLECTVEGTSNPNLYWYRQAAGRGLQLLFYSVGIGQISSEVPQNLSASRPQDRQFILSSKKLLLSDSGFYLCAGGPYTFGSGTRLTVV.

About this clonotype itself: A much larger clone lies one base from this, so it may be a read error. The chain links TRBV28 to TRBJ2-4; D gene uncertain. Germline V gene lookup returns CDR1 MDHEN and CDR2 SYDVKM. V lost 5 bases and J 3 bases, leaving 32 bases between the germline ends. The CDR3 has 21 amino acids. The CDR3 loop reads CASSPSLTRPSPLWGKNIQYF. The CDR3 nucleotides are TGTGCCAGCAGTCCCTCCCTGACACGACCTTCCCCGTTATGGGGCAAAAACATTCAGTACTTC. Using reference TRBV28 and TRBJ2-4 for the parts outside the CDR3, the full variable domain is DVKVTQSSRYLVKRTGEKVFLECVQDMDHENMFWYRQDPGLGLRLIYFSYDVKMKEKGDIPEGYSVSREKKERFSLILESASTNQTSMYLCASSPSLTRPSPLWGKNIQYFGAGTRLSVL.

The chain couples TRBV20-1 to TRBJ2-7; 9 bases agree with TRBD2. The germline V gene encodes CDR1 DFQATT and CDR2 SNEGSKA (reference sequence). This CDR3 contains 13 residues. V dropped 5 bases and J dropped 5; count of bases not matched to a gene: 7. For the CDR3, the DNA is TGCAGTGCTCGGTATAGCGGGGGAAACGAGCAGTACTTC. Translation: CSARYSGGNEQYF.

This rearrangement joins TRBV9 to TRBJ1-1; possibly TRBD1 for D (6 bases). From germline, CDR1 is SGDLS and CDR2 YYNGEE. The CDR3 runs 15 residues. Trimming stripped 1 base from V and 3 bases from J, with 13 bases between. CDR3 in amino acids: CASSVQGGQDTEAFF. CDR3 DNA: TGTGCCAGCAGCGTACAAGGGGGGCAGGACACTGAAGCTTTCTTT. The entire variable domain, with the rest obtained from reference TRBV9 and TRBJ1-1, is as follows: DSGVTQTPKHLITATGQRVTLRCSPRSGDLSVYWYQQSLDQGLQFLIQYYNGEERAKGNILERFSAQQFPDLHSELNLSSLELGDSALYFCASSVQGGQDTEAFFGQGTRLTVV.

The V gene is TRBV2, the J gene TRBJ1-1; TRBD1 agrees at 8 bases. The CDR3 contains 15 residues. V lost 2 bases to trimming and J lost 7 bases; unmatched junction nucleotides: 9. Germline V gene lookup returns CDR1 SNHLY and CDR2 FYNNEI. The DNA for the CDR3 is TGTGCCAGCAGTGAACCTAGCAGGGGGCTAGGTGAAGCTTTCTTT. Its protein product is CASSEPSRGLGEAFF.

This clonotype was seen a handful of times. The rearrangement joins TRBV18 to TRBJ2-5; D remains unclear. This CDR3 has 14 amino acids. Germline-derived CDR1 and CDR2 are KGHSH and LQKENI. V gave up 2 bases and J gave up 4 bases, with 11 bases separating them. CDR3 sequence (DNA): TGTGCCAGCTCACCAAGTGGTGTGCGAGAGACCCAGTACTTC. It translates to CASSPSGVRETQYF.

The sample holds many counts of this clonotype. This chain joins TRBV2 and TRBJ1-1; TRBD1 agrees at 7 bases. Germline V gene data show CDR1 as SNHLY and CDR2 as FYNNEI. The CDR3 extends over 13 amino acids. Trimming cost V 10 bases and J 0 bases; bases outside gene matches: 5. CDR3 loop: CATTGTVNTEAFF. The CDR3 bases are TGTGCCACTACCGGGACAGTGAACACTGAAGCTTTCTTT.

This clonotype has ten or more counts. The CDR3, as DNA: TGTGCCAGCACCAGAGGACAGGGTAACTCCTACGAGCAGTACTTC. Residues: CASTRGQGNSYEQYF. The genes are TRBV12-3 or TRBV12-4 and TRBJ2-7; 8 bases match TRBD1. There are 15 residues in the CDR3. The V and J ends lost 7 bases and 0 bases, in that order; junction bases with no gene match: 8.

This clonotype was observed at least ten times. This sequence joins TRBV28 and TRBJ1-5, with D possibly being TRBD1 (6 bases). This CDR3 has 13 amino acids. Trimming stripped 6 bases from V and 5 bases from J, with 11 bases between. Germline CDR1 and CDR2: MDHEN and SYDVKM. The CDR3 nucleotides read TGTGCCAGCAGCGGGGGGGGGCATCAGCCCCAGCATTTT. It encodes CASSGGGHQPQHF.

A remark on this clonotype: A much larger clone lies a single base off, so this may be a read error. The chain joins TRBV12-3 or TRBV12-4 to TRBJ1-3; perhaps TRBD1 as D (6 bases). The CDR3 spans 15 residues. The V and J ends lost 8 bases and 3 bases respectively, with 17 bases between them. The CDR3 is CASVRLAGVGNTIYF. The CDR3 coding sequence is TGTGCCAGCGTCAGACTAGCAGGGGTTGGAAACACCATATATTTT.

This clonotype was observed at least ten times. The chain links TRBV29-1 to TRBJ2-7, with D uncertain. V was pared by 5 bases and J by 0 bases, with 14 bases between. There are 14 residues in the CDR3. CDR1 and CDR2 from the germline V gene are SQVTM and ANQGSEA. The CDR3 region has the DNA TGCAGCGTTTCGGTGACCGTTGACTCCTACGAGCAGTACTTC. Its protein is CSVSVTVDSYEQYF.

This clonotype was seen repeatedly, ten times or more. The chain links TRBV20-1 to TRBJ2-3, with 7 positions matching TRBD2. The CDR3 sequence is 14 residues long. The germline V gene has CDR1 DFQATT and CDR2 SNEGSKA (reference sequence). The J segment lost 1 base and the V segment lost 1 base, leaving 2 bases of the junction unmatched. The CDR3: CSARAGRGTDTQYF. The CDR3, as DNA: TGCAGTGCTAGAGCGGGGAGGGGCACAGATACGCAGTATTTT.

The table lists this clonotype with many counts. The chain uses TRBV9 and TRBJ1-5, with D perhaps TRBD1 (5 bases). Trimming left V 0 bases short and J 5 bases short, with 12 bases between. Looked up from germline, CDR1 is SGDLS and CDR2 is YYNGEE. This CDR3 has 15 residues. The CDR3 DNA follows: TGTGCCAGCAGCGTAGATGGCCAGGGACATCAGCCCCAGCATTTT. Its translation: CASSVDGQGHQPQHF.

This clonotype was detected many times. The chain employs TRBV14 and TRBJ1-4; D is undetermined. The germline CDR1 and CDR2 sequences are SGHDN and FVKESK. V lost 0 bases and J 8 bases, leaving 16 bases between the germline ends. This CDR3 comprises 16 residues. CDR3 DNA sequence: TGTGCCAGCAGCCAAGAGCGGCGCGGCTTAAGGGAAAAACTGTTTTTT. Encoded protein: CASSQERRGLREKLFF.

This clonotype was seen ten or more times. The chain uses TRBV3-1 and TRBJ2-1; 12 bases fit TRBD2. J was trimmed by 14 bases and V by 1 base; bases with no gene match: 6. Germline-derived CDR1 and CDR2 are LGHDT and YNNKEL (reference sequence). The CDR3 spans 14 residues. In nucleotides, the CDR3 is TGTGCCAGCAGCCAAGGGCTAGCGGGGGGGCGTGAGTTCTTC. Translation: CASSQGLAGGREFF.

This clonotype appeared a few times. The chain couples TRBV9 to TRBJ1-3, with 7 bases fitting TRBD1. Germline V lookup: CDR1 SGDLS, CDR2 YYNGEE. The CDR3 runs 18 residues. Trimming took 0 bases from V and 3 from J; bases not matched to a gene: 12. DNA of the CDR3: TGTGCCAGCAGCGTAGATGAGGCGACAGGGCTCAATGGAAACACCATATATTTT. Translated, it gives CASSVDEATGLNGNTIYF. Supplemented by reference TRBV9 and TRBJ1-3, the full variable domain reads DSGVTQTPKHLITATGQRVTLRCSPRSGDLSVYWYQQSLDQGLQFLIQYYNGEERAKGNILERFSAQQFPDLHSELNLSSLELGDSALYFCASSVDEATGLNGNTIYFGEGSWLTVV.

The CDR3 nucleotides read TGTGCCAGCTCCGGAGGGATGTGGGAGACCCAGTACTTC. This gives the protein CASSGGMWETQYF. The rearrangement links TRBV11-2 to TRBJ2-5; D possibly corresponds to TRBD2 (6 bases). The germline V gene encodes CDR1 SGHAT and CDR2 FQNNGV. Trimming stripped 8 bases from V and 5 bases from J, with 15 bases between. This CDR3 is 13 amino acids long.

This rearrangement joins TRBV7-9 to TRBJ2-4; D not certain. Germline assignment: CDR1 SEHNR and CDR2 FQNEAQ (reference sequence). This CDR3 contains 14 residues. The germline V and J ends were trimmed by 5 bases and 1 base, with 9 bases remaining between them. The CDR3 DNA is TGTGCCAGCAGCCCCCTAGGGGCCAAAAACATTCAGTACTTC. Translation gives CASSPLGAKNIQYF.

This clonotype was picked up many times. The chain combines TRBV11-1 with TRBJ2-3; tentatively, D is TRBD2 (5 bases). The V end lost 5 bases, the J end lost 2 bases, and 14 bases lay between the germline ends. The length of the CDR3 is 15 residues. Per the germline V gene, CDR1 is SGHAT and CDR2 is FQDESV (reference sequence). The CDR3 DNA sequence: TGTGCCAGCAGCCCAGGAGCGGCTTACACAGATACGCAGTATTTT. Translated: CASSPGAAYTDTQYF.

Many counts were recorded for this clonotype. V and J are TRBV20-1 and TRBJ2-5; 8 positions agree with TRBD2. Trimming cost V 2 bases and J 3 bases; bases outside gene matches: 5. The germline gives CDR1 DFQATT, CDR2 SNEGSKA (reference sequence). The CDR3 length is 14 residues. The DNA of the CDR3 is TGCAGTGCTAGATTAGCGGGGAGGGAAGAGACCCAGTACTTC. Its translation is CSARLAGREETQYF.